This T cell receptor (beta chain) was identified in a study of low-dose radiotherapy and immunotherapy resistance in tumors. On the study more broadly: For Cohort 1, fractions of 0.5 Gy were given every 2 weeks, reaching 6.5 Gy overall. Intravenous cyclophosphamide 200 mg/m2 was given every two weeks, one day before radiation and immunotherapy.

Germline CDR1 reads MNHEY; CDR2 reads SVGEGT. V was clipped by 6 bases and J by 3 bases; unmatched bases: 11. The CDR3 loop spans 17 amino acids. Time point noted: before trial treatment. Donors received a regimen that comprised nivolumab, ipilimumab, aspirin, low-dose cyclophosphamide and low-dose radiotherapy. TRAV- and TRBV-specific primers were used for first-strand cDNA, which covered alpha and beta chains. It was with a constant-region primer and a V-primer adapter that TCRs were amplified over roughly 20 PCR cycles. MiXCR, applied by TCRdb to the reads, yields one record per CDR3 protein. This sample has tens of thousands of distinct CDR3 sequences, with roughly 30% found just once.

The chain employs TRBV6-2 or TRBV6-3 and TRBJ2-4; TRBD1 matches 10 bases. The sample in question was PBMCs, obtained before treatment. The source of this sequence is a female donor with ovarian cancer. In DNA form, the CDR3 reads TGTGCCAGCAGGGACTCGGGACAGGGGTTCGGCAAAAACATTCAGTACTTC. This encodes CASRDSGQGFGKNIQYF.